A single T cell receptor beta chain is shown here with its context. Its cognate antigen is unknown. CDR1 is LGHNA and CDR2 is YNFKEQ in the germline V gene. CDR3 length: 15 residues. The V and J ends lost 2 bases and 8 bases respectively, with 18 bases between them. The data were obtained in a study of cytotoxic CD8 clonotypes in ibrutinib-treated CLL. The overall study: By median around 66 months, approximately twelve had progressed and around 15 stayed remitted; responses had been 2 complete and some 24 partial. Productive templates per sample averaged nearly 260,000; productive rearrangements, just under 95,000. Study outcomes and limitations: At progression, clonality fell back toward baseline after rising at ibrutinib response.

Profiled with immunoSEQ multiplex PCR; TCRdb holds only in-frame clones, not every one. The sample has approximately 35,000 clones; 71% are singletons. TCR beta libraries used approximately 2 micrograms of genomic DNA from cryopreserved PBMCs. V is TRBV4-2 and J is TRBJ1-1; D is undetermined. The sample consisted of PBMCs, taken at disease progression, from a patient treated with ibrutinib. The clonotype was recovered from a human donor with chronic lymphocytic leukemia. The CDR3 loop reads CASSQPGAAGSEAFF. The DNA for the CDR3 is TGTGCCAGCAGCCAACCTGGCGCGGCAGGATCGGAAGCTTTCTTT.